This TCR beta chain was identified in a study of beta chain features in type 1 diabetes (dated by TCRdb to the late 2010s). With regard to the full study: No differences in mean age, gender distribution, total cell number or subset yield were found between patients and healthy donors. A total of some 100,000,000 sorted cells were examined across all samples, and a strong correlation was observed between cell number per subset and RNA yield. Whereas all 30 or so donors provided naive and central memory subsets, regulatory and stem cell-like memory subsets were isolated from just 8 patients and roughly 8 healthy donors. In the study, TCRB repertoires of sorted circulating CD4+ T cell subsets from recently diagnosed type 1 diabetes patients were compared with those of matched healthy donors.

Each donor gave one peripheral blood draw, approximately 0.11 L on average, collected into heparinised tubes. A BD FACSAria II was used to sort naive, central memory, regulatory and stem cell-like memory CD4+ T cells with a panel that included CD45RO, CCR7, CD25, CD127, CD95 and CD27. Every sorted population had a purity above 95%. Right away, PBMCs were isolated by Lymphoprep density gradient centrifugation and were stained directly, with no culture step. So that batch effects would be minimized, each experiment stained and sorted samples in pairs, pairing one healthy donor with one patient. Paper-wide results and their limitations: Naive, central memory and regulatory TCRB repertoires appeared more similar among patients than among healthy donors. PCR may preferentially amplify shorter templates, but because patient and control samples were amplified and corrected together, any resulting skew would affect both groups equally. Only small numbers of individuals were included in the HLA sub-analyses, which left unresolved whether HLA type had any influence on TCRB rearrangement. Fewer insertions and more nucleotide deletions at VDJ recombination sites were observed in patients with type 1 diabetes, implying thymic rearrangement abnormalities. A moderate but significant shortening of TCRB CDR3 length was observed in type 1 diabetes patients in all four CD4+ subsets. Because cDNA rather than genomic DNA was sequenced, highly expressing activated cells could have been over-represented, although no difference in activation and CD3 levels was found between groups.

All of the isolated RNA was reverse transcribed with the High Capacity cDNA Reverse Transcription Kit, so expressed TCRB transcripts were sequenced. Deep immunoSEQ sequencing was applied to naive, central memory and regulatory T cell samples, giving an average of roughly 3.5 million total reads per sample. Sorted cells were lysed in RLT buffer and RNA was extracted with DNase-treated RNeasy Micro or Mini kits, depending on cell number. To prevent cross-contamination, every cell subset was processed on its own, while patient and healthy donor samples were processed together. Using the immunoSEQ multiplex PCR, TCRB sequences were amplified from cDNA into 87-bp fragments spanning the CDR3 region. Amplicons were sequenced on the Illumina HiSeq platform. Per the source publication's procedure: PCR bias was computationally corrected using synthetic template baselines, reads within Hamming distance 2 were collapsed, and singletons that could not be merged were discarded. Reads were aligned to IMGT to assign V, D and J genes, CDR3 length, and insertions or deletions at six rearrangement sites. Within each subset, clonotype counts were normalized to sorted cell number, after which true diversity and Gini coefficients were computed with the tcR R package. The overlap coefficient, calculated on TCRB nucleotide sequences, was used to measure repertoire sharing. Out-of-frame TCRB sequences from naive cells were analyzed to stand in for the pre-selection repertoire. TCRdb retrieved this table from immuneACCESS and kept in-frame rearrangements only. Not all clones are present; in checked studies, unresolved V genes account for under half, and no reason is known for the remainder. V, J and clone size reflect that table, while D and trimming were determined from the DNA. This sample comprises around 500,000 clones, about 10% of them detected only once. The top ten constitute less than 0.06% of the sample.

For this clone: Which antigen it targets is not known. It has no much larger one-base neighbor in the sample; base qualities were not kept.

Sequencing input: naive CD4+ T cells from blood. The sample's cell subset or site, from its label and the paper: true naive CD4+ T cells. The sequence was collected from a young woman in good health.

The nucleotide sequence reads TGTGCCAGCAGTCCGGGGAATTCCTACTTTGAAAAACTGTTTTTT. This yields the protein CASSPGNSYFEKLFF. The rearrangement joined TRBV27 to TRBJ1-4; no confident D gene assignment can be made. The CDR3 goes from the cysteine to the phenylalanine over 15 residues. Only the CDR3 region is kept as DNA, spanning 45 bases read in frame from base 1. The germline V gene (reference sequence) sets CDR1 to MNHEY and CDR2 to SMNVEV. V loses 5 bases, J loses 7 bases, and the germline ends lie 17 bases apart. Supplemented by the reference TRBV27 and TRBJ1-4 proteins around the CDR3, the complete variable domain is EAQVTQNPRYLITVTGKKLTVTCSQNMNHEYMSWYRQDPGLGLRQIYYSMNVEVTDKGDVPEGYKVSRKEKRNFPLILESPSPNQTSLYFCASSPGNSYFEKLFFGSGTQLSVL.